This entry features one TCR beta chain sequence. The sample originates from a study of OX40 agonist ivuxolimab in advanced cancers. This table comes from immunoSEQ multiplex PCR, and its TCRdb copy is limited to in-frame clones, with some not included. The table has 48,000 or so clones, approximately 91% seen once. Germline V CDR1 and CDR2: SGHKS, YYEKEE (reference sequence). Trimming left V 4 bases short and J 6 bases short, with 23 bases between. The CDR3 extends over 17 amino acids. This sequence was found in an adult with an advanced solid tumor such as melanoma, head and neck, liver or kidney cancer. This chain joins TRBV5-5 and TRBJ2-4, with a possible D match to TRBD2 (5 bases). The specimen comprised CD4+ or CD8+ T cells sorted from blood, sampled in a trial of the OX40 agonist ivuxolimab. DNA for the CDR3: TGTGCCAGCAGCCAAGGGTCGGCCCGGGAAAACAGAAACATTCAGTACTTC. This sequence encodes CASSQGSARENRNIQYF.